This T cell receptor (beta chain) was recovered during a study of OX40 agonist ivuxolimab in advanced cancers. Looking at the study overall: Ivuxolimab is an agonistic anti-OX40 (CD134) antibody, and patients were treated with it. Every 2 weeks, patients got intravenous ivuxolimab at one of six dose levels (0.01-10 mg/kg). Of mixed ages from 23 to 79 and averaging 60 years, the group was roughly 85% male.

Here immunoSEQ multiplex PCR was the method, and the copy in TCRdb shows in-frame clones only, minus some. The sample has about 38,000 clones, 75% to 90% seen once. Study-wide results and caveats: At 0.1 to 3.0 mg/kg and by week 6, CD4+ and CD8+ T cells in the blood had expanded clonally.

Concerning this clone: Its cognate antigen is unknown.

The source is an adult with an advanced solid tumor such as melanoma, head and neck, liver or kidney cancer. The sequencing here drew on CD4+ or CD8+ T cells sorted from blood, taken in a trial of the OX40 agonist ivuxolimab.

The CDR3 DNA is TGTGCCATCAGTGGGGGACAGGGGTATGGCTACACCTTC. Protein sequence: CAISGGQGYGYTF. The chain carries TRBV10-3 and TRBJ1-2; 10 bases fit TRBD1. The V segment lost 4 bases and the J segment 5 bases; nucleotides outside the gene matches: 1. CDR3 length: 13 residues. Germline CDR1 and CDR2: ENHRY and SYGVKD.